Listed below are T cell receptor beta chains from one sample, sequenced in a study of glioma-infiltrating T cells after dendritic cell vaccination. Assay: immunoSEQ multiplex PCR; the TCRdb copy retains only in-frame clones and omits some. The profile shows fewer than 85,000 clones, around 90% of them singletons. The specimen comprised blood, sampled before dendritic cell vaccination. The receptors originated from a human donor with glioblastoma. The CDR3 runs from the conserved cysteine through the conserved F or W. D genes are given only for firm matches. Size is omitted from some rows. Given values are once, few, many or a class for expanded clones.

TRBJ1-1,once,TRBV5-1,NA,TGCGCCAGCAGCTTGGTAATAGGGGACACTGAAGCTTTCTTT,CASSLVIGDTEAFF
TRBJ2-3,NA,TRBV5-1,NA,TGCGCCAGCAGCTTGGTTCCAGGGGCAATTGGGGATACGCAGTATTTT,CASSLVPGAIGDTQYF
TRBJ2-5,once,TRBV5-1,TRBD1,TGCGCCAGCAGCCCGGGACAGGGCCGAGAGACCCAGTACTTC,CASSPGQGRETQYF
TRBJ2-3,NA,TRBV7-3,NA,TGTGCCAGCAGCTTAAATGGCCCGGGGGCAGATACGCAGTATTTT,CASSLNGPGADTQYF
TRBJ1-1,NA,TRBV12-5,NA,TGTGCTAGTGGTTTTCCCTCCCTGGGAGATGACACCACTGAAGCTTTCTTT,CASGFPSLGDDTTEAFF
TRBJ1-1,few,TRBV30,NA,TGTGCCTGGAGCCAAAGCTCCGTTATGAACACTGAAGCTTTCTTT,CAWSQSSVMNTEAFF
TRBJ1-1,NA,TRBV13,NA,TGTGCCAGCAGCAAACGACAGAGAAACACTGAAGCTTTCTTT,CASSKRQRNTEAFF
TRBJ2-1,once,TRBV12-5,NA,TGTGCTAGTGGTTCCCTCCCGCGGTACAATGAGCAGTTCTTC,CASGSLPRYNEQFF
TRBJ2-2,NA,TRBV11-3,NA,TGTGCCAGCAGATTCGAGTCGAACACCGGGGAGCTGTTTTTT,CASRFESNTGELFF
TRBJ2-2,NA,TRBV9,NA,TGTGCCAGCAGCGCAACAGTGAACACCGGGGAGCTGTTTTTT,CASSATVNTGELFF
TRBJ1-6,NA,TRBV4-1,NA,TGCGCCAGCAGCCAAGAGGGAGGACAAGCTTCACCCCTCCACTTT,CASSQEGGQASPLHF
TRBJ2-2,NA,TRBV10-2,NA,TGCGCCAGCAGCGGGAAGAACACCGGGGAGCTGTTTTTT,CASSGKNTGELFF
TRBJ1-1,NA,TRBV10-3,TRBD1,TGTGCCATCAGTGAGTCGAATAAGGGACAGGGTTTATTCACTGAAGCTTTCTTT,CAISESNKGQGLFTEAFF
TRBJ2-3,NA,TRBV5-8,NA,TGTGCCAGCTCCCGTACAGATACGCAGTATTTT,CASSRTDTQYF
TRBJ1-1,once,TRBV30,NA,TGTGCCTGGGGGAGGGGCCTTGATGGGGCTGAAGCTTTCTTT,CAWGRGLDGAEAFF
TRBJ2-3,NA,TRBV6-1,TRBD2,TGTGCCAGCAGTGAGATAGCGGGGGTTTGGACGCAGTATTTT,CASSEIAGVWTQYF
TRBJ2-2,NA,TRBV2,NA,TGTGCCAGCAGCGCAAACGAGCTCGGGGAGCTGTTTTTT,CASSANELGELFF
TRBJ1-3,NA,TRBV7-2,TRBD1,TGTGCCAGCAGCCCTGACAGGGGGACTGGAAACACCATATATTTT,CASSPDRGTGNTIYF
TRBJ1-4,NA,TRBV5-1,NA,TGCGCCAGCAGCTTGGGACGGGGAGAAAAACTGTTTTTT,CASSLGRGEKLFF
TRBJ1-3,NA,TRBV29-1,NA,TGCAGCGTTGAACTTGGAGTGAACTCTGGAAACACCATATATTTT,CSVELGVNSGNTIYF
TRBJ1-2,NA,TRBV29-1,NA,TGCAGCGTTGAAGATCGAGATGGCTACACCTTC,CSVEDRDGYTF
TRBJ1-2,NA,TRBV2,TRBD1,TGTGCCAGCAGAGGTCAAACGACAGGGGGGAACGGCTACACCTTC,CASRGQTTGGNGYTF
TRBJ1-2,NA,TRBV30,NA,TGTGCCTGGGGTCCAGGGGTAGGCGGCTACACCTTC,CAWGPGVGGYTF
TRBJ1-2,once,TRBV7-2,NA,TGTGCCAGCAGCCCTGCAGGGATGGGTAACTATGGCTACACCTTC,CASSPAGMGNYGYTF
TRBJ2-3,NA,TRBV7-3,TRBD2,TGTGCCAGCAGCCGTAGCGGGGGAAGCACAGATACGCAGTATTTT,CASSRSGGSTDTQYF
TRBJ1-4,few,TRBV18,NA,TGTGCCAGCTCACCACAGGGGGCTAATGAAAAACTGTTTTTT,CASSPQGANEKLFF
TRBJ1-6,NA,TRBV5-1,TRBD1,TGCGCCAGCAGCTTACAGGGGGATAATTCACCCCTCCACTTT,CASSLQGDNSPLHF
TRBJ2-3,NA,TRBV21-1,NA,TGTGCCAGCAGCAAAGCCGGGACTAGCGGGGGGATAGATACGCAGTATTTT,CASSKAGTSGGIDTQYF
TRBJ1-1,few,TRBV19,TRBD1,TGTGCCAGTAGTATATCGGGGGACAGGGGATTTGTTGTGGGCACTGAAGCTTTCTTT,CASSISGDRGFVVGTEAFF
TRBJ2-7,NA,TRBV14,TRBD2,TGTGCCAGCAGCCAAGATCCCAGCGGGAGGAACGAGCAGTACTTC,CASSQDPSGRNEQYF
TRBJ2-2,NA,TRBV4-1,NA,TGCGCCAGCAGCCTGGGGGCGTATGGGGAGCTGTTTTTT,CASSLGAYGELFF
TRBJ1-3,NA,TRBV9,NA,TGTGCCAGCAGCGTAGACTGGTCTGGAAACACCATATATTTT,CASSVDWSGNTIYF
TRBJ1-4,NA,TRBV25-1,TRBD1,TGTGCCAGCAGGAACGGGCAGGGGGAGGAAAAACTGTTTTTT,CASRNGQGEEKLFF
TRBJ2-5,NA,TRBV6-1,NA,TGTGCCAGCAGTGAAGACAGGATGGAGACCCAGTACTTC,CASSEDRMETQYF
TRBJ1-2,NA,TRBV6-4,NA,TGTGCCAGCATCGACAGCGTATGGTTGAATGGCTACACCTTC,CASIDSVWLNGYTF
TRBJ2-7,NA,TRBV6-5,TRBD2,TGTGCCAGCAGAGCACCGGGACTAGCCGGCGAGCAGTACTTC,CASRAPGLAGEQYF
TRBJ2-7,NA,TRBV4-1,TRBD1,TGCGCCAGCAGCCGGGACAGTGGTACCTACGAGCAGTACTTC,CASSRDSGTYEQYF
TRBJ2-3,NA,TRBV6-4,TRBD2,TGTGCCAGCAGAGCTAGCGGGTACCACACAGATACGCAGTATTTT,CASRASGYHTDTQYF
TRBJ2-5,NA,TRBV5-6,NA,TGTGCCAGCAGCTTGCGAGGGGGAGGGGGAGAGACCCAGTACTTC,CASSLRGGGGETQYF
TRBJ2-7,NA,TRBV27,NA,TGTGCCAGCAAATCTTCCGGGGAATCAGCGAGGGAGCAGTACTTC,CASKSSGESAREQYF
TRBJ2-7,NA,TRBV27,TRBD1,TGTGCCAGCAGTTTTACAGGGGGAAGTAACAACGAGCAGTACTTC,CASSFTGGSNNEQYF
TRBJ1-6,NA,TRBV27,NA,TGTGCCAGCAGTTGGAGGGAATATAATTCCCCCCTCCACTTT,CASSWREYNSPLHF
TRBJ2-1,once,TRBV9,NA,TGTGCCAGCAGCGTAGAGGGGGACAATGAGCAGTTCTTC,CASSVEGDNEQFF
TRBJ1-5,NA,TRBV5-1,NA,TGCGCCAGCATCAACCAGGGGAAAGTCGCCAGCAATCAGCCCCAGCATTTT,CASINQGKVASNQPQHF
TRBJ1-5,few,TRBV2,NA,TGTGCCAGCAGCCTCAGGGGCGGCACCAGCAATCAGCCCCAGCATTTT,CASSLRGGTSNQPQHF